The 25 T cell receptor beta chains below all came from one sample that was sequenced in a study of T cell responses to AZD1222 COVID-19 vaccine. Clones were read by immunoSEQ multiplex PCR, and TCRdb kept only the in-frame ones, dropping some. The profile shows over 150,000 clones, 93% of them singletons. This sample comprised peripheral blood, obtained 28 days after the second AZD1222 dose. The receptors shown here come from an adult who received the AZD1222 COVID-19 vaccine.

The chain employs TRBV10-1 and TRBJ1-5, with D tentatively TRBD1 (5 bases). Germline loops: CDR1 WNHNN, CDR2 SYGVQD (reference sequence). The V end lost 9 bases, the J end lost 8 bases, and 17 bases lay between the germline ends. This CDR3 contains 13 residues. The CDR3 is CASDGQAREPQHF. The CDR3 DNA sequence: TGCGCCAGTGACGGGCAGGCCAGGGAGCCCCAGCATTTT.

V and J are TRBV6-5 and TRBJ1-2, with D possibly TRBD1 on 5 matching bases. Germline loops: CDR1 MNHEY, CDR2 SVGAGI. V lost 2 bases and J lost 6, with 19 bases in between. The CDR3 loop spans 16 amino acids. CDR3 residues: CASSYQTDGGRDGYTF. The CDR3 coding sequence is TGTGCCAGCAGTTACCAGACAGACGGTGGGAGAGATGGCTACACCTTC.

As to this clone: Other DNA sequences in the sample encode the same CDR3. This chain uses TRBV12-3 or TRBV12-4 with TRBJ1-5, with 10 bases lining up with TRBD1. With 8 bases clipped from V and 3 bases from J, the junction kept 1 base outside the gene matches. The CDR3 runs 13 residues. In DNA form, the CDR3 reads TGTGCCAGCGGGACAGGGGACAATCAGCCCCAGCATTTT. Its translation: CASGTGDNQPQHF.

This clone was observed a few times. V and J are TRBV14 and TRBJ2-1; TRBD1 agrees at 10 bases. Germline V gene lookup returns CDR1 SGHDN and CDR2 FVKESK. V shed 4 bases, J shed 9 bases, and the junction held 6 bases outside the gene matches. This CDR3 spans 14 amino acids. The CDR3 loop is CASSPPGQGTEQFF. As DNA, the CDR3 is TGTGCCAGCAGCCCACCGGGACAGGGGACTGAGCAGTTCTTC.

The chain is built from TRBV5-4 and TRBJ1-2, with 7 nucleotides matching TRBD1. The CDR3 runs to 14 residues. J lost 5 bases, V lost 4 bases, and 8 bases had no gene match. The V gene's germline CDR1 is SGHNT and CDR2 YYREEE (reference sequence). The CDR3 reads CASSLNRGWYGYTF. The CDR3 DNA is TGTGCCAGCAGCCTGAACAGGGGTTGGTATGGCTACACCTTC.

This chain links TRBV20-1 with TRBJ1-2; D gene ambiguous. CDR3 length equals 13 residues. In germline, CDR1 is DFQATT, CDR2 SNEGSKA (reference sequence). Trimming stripped 3 bases from V and 4 bases from J, with 12 bases between. The CDR3 nucleotides read TGCAGTGCTAGTTCACCAGAAGGCTATGGCTACACCTTC. Encoded protein: CSASSPEGYGYTF.

This chain links TRBV6-2 or TRBV6-3 with TRBJ2-7; possibly TRBD1 for D (6 bases). V gave up 0 bases and J gave up 4 bases, with 13 bases separating them. The CDR3 has 15 amino acids. The V gene's germline CDR1 is MNHEY and CDR2 SVGEGT. The CDR3 DNA follows: TGTGCCAGCAGTTACTCCCGGGACACTGGTTACGAGCAGTACTTC. This encodes CASSYSRDTGYEQYF.

The chain combines TRBV28 with TRBJ1-2, with D possibly being TRBD1 (5 bases). Trimming left V 2 bases short and J 1 base short, with 8 bases between. This CDR3 region has 14 residues. In germline, CDR1 is MDHEN, CDR2 SYDVKM. CDR3 sequence: CASSLPGNNYGYTF. The DNA of the CDR3 is TGTGCCAGCAGTTTACCAGGGAATAACTATGGCTACACCTTC.

J is TRBJ2-1 and V is TRBV7-2, with D possibly TRBD2 on 5 matching bases. The CDR3 covers 15 residues. V was cut by 0 bases and J by 0 bases, with 6 bases left in between. Germline V gene sequence: CDR1 SGHTA, CDR2 FQGNSA. The CDR3 spells CASSLATSSYNEQFF. The DNA of the CDR3 is TGTGCCAGCAGCTTAGCAACTAGCTCCTACAATGAGCAGTTCTTC.

V gene TRBV7-2 combines with J gene TRBJ2-5, with D possibly being TRBD1 (6 bases). The CDR3 extends over 16 amino acids. The V gene's germline CDR1 is SGHTA and CDR2 FQGNSA. Trimming took off 3 bases at V and 5 bases at J, with 19 bases between the two ends. The CDR3 DNA reads as TGTGCCAGCAGCTTCACAGGGACGGTGCGGGTGGAGACCCAGTACTTC. Translated, it gives CASSFTGTVRVETQYF. The whole variable domain, remainder taken from reference TRBV7-2 and TRBJ2-5, is GAGVSQSPSNKVTEKGKDVELRCDPISGHTALYWYRQSLGQGLEFLIYFQGNSAPDKSGLPSDRFSAERTGGSVSTLTIQRTQQEDSAVYLCASSFTGTVRVETQYFGPGTRLLVL.

V gene TRBV14 combines with J gene TRBJ1-1, with 7 bases fitting TRBD1. The CDR3 has 15 residues. Losses at the gene ends were 3 bases for V and 4 bases for J; bases not matched to a gene: 8. Germline V gene sequence: CDR1 SGHDN, CDR2 FVKESK. The DNA of the CDR3 is TGTGCCAGCAGCCATATTGGGCAGGGGGGCACTGAAGCTTTCTTT. Amino acid sequence: CASSHIGQGGTEAFF.

The chain's CDR3 is CASSSTASSGNTIYF. As DNA, the CDR3 is TGTGCCAGCAGCTCGACAGCAAGCTCTGGAAACACCATATATTTT. The V call is TRBV6-5, the J call TRBJ1-3; D possibly corresponds to TRBD1 (5 bases). V was pared by 6 bases and J by 0 bases, with 12 bases between. The CDR3 length is 15 residues. The germline gives CDR1 MNHEY, CDR2 SVGAGI.

The chain has TRBV5-1 and TRBJ2-5; 10 nucleotides match TRBD2. In germline, CDR1 is SGHRS, CDR2 YFSETQ. The CDR3 has 13 residues. The V segment lost 6 bases and the J segment 3 bases; nucleotides outside the gene matches: 2. The CDR3 DNA reads as TGCGCCAGCACCCTAGCGGGGGAAGAGACCCAGTACTTC. Its translation: CASTLAGEETQYF. Based on the CDR3 plus reference TRBV5-1 and TRBJ2-5, the full variable domain is KAGVTQTPRYLIKTRGQQVTLSCSPISGHRSVSWYQQTPGQGLQFLFEYFSETQRNKGNFPGRFSGRQFSNSRSEMNVSTLELGDSALYLCASTLAGEETQYFGPGTRLLVL.

This sequence joins TRBV19 and TRBJ1-5; unclear D gene. CDR1 and CDR2 (germline): LNHDA, SQIVND (reference sequence). The CDR3 extends over 13 amino acids. Deletions cut 9 bases from V and 0 bases from J, with 9 bases between. The CDR3 loop reads CASQTSSNQPQHF. The DNA of the CDR3 is TGTGCCAGCCAAACCTCTAGCAATCAGCCCCAGCATTTT.

V is TRBV3-1 (or the pseudogene TRBV3-2) and J is TRBJ1-5; no definite D call. This CDR3 region has 15 residues. The V gene lost 0 bases and the J gene lost 1 base, with 7 bases spanning the gap. Germline loops: CDR1 LGHDT, CDR2 YNNKEL (reference sequence). The CDR3 DNA is TGTGCCAGCAGCCAAGATGGGAGGAGCAATCAGCCCCAGCATTTT. Encoded protein: CASSQDGRSNQPQHF.

The chain combines TRBV6-5 with TRBJ2-1; 8 positions match TRBD1. The CDR3 totals 15 residues. The germline V gene encodes CDR1 MNHEY and CDR2 SVGAGI. The V and J ends lost 6 bases and 4 bases, in that order; junction bases with no gene match: 8. The CDR3 loop is CASSGQGRSYNEQFF. The CDR3 nucleotides are TGTGCCAGCAGCGGACAGGGCCGTTCTTACAATGAGCAGTTCTTC.

The gene calls are TRBV2 and TRBJ1-3; D is ambiguous. From germline, CDR1 is SNHLY and CDR2 FYNNEI. The CDR3 contains 16 residues. V dropped 1 base and J dropped 5 bases, with 15 bases sitting between them. For the CDR3, the DNA is TGTGCCAGCAGTGAAGGGGGAACAATCTGGAGAAACACCATATATTTT. It specifies CASSEGGTIWRNTIYF.

V usage is TRBV18 and J usage is TRBJ1-5; the D gene is possibly TRBD1 (6 bases). Germline V CDR1 and CDR2: KGHSH, LQKENI. The CDR3 spans 16 residues. Trimming stripped 4 bases from V and 7 bases from J, with 20 bases between. CDR3 nucleotide sequence: TGTGCCAGCTCACGGACGGACCTCGGGGGCGGCCAGCCCCAGCATTTT. Encoded protein: CASSRTDLGGGQPQHF. Full variable domain (rest looked up from reference TRBV18 and TRBJ1-5): NAGVMQNPRHLVRRRGQEARLRCSPMKGHSHVYWYRQLPEEGLKFMVYLQKENIIDESGMPKERFSAEFPKEGPSILRIQQVVRGDSAAYFCASSRTDLGGGQPQHFGDGTRLSIL.

The V call is TRBV2, the J call TRBJ1-2; 9 nucleotides line up with TRBD1. This CDR3 contains 14 residues. V shed 4 bases and J 2 bases; nucleotides not matched to a gene: 2. CDR1 is SNHLY and CDR2 is FYNNEI in the germline V gene. The CDR3 coding sequence is TGTGCCAGCAGTGCACAGGGGGCGAACTATGGCTACACCTTC. As protein: CASSAQGANYGYTF.

The V call is TRBV7-9, the J call TRBJ1-5; D remains ambiguous. V shed 5 bases and J shed 0 bases, with 11 bases lying between them. The CDR3 contains 15 residues. From germline, CDR1 is SEHNR and CDR2 FQNEAQ (reference sequence). CDR3 loop: CASSLESYSNQPQHF. In nucleotides, the CDR3 is TGTGCCAGCAGCCTGGAGAGCTATAGCAATCAGCCCCAGCATTTT.

The chain recombines TRBV5-1 with TRBJ2-2, with D maybe TRBD1 (5 bases). V dropped 4 bases and J dropped 2 bases, with 12 bases sitting between them. The length of the CDR3 is 15 residues. The germline V gene encodes CDR1 SGHRS and CDR2 YFSETQ. The CDR3 DNA reads as TGCGCCAGCAGCCTAGATACAGGCAACACCGGGGAGCTGTTTTTT. This sequence encodes CASSLDTGNTGELFF.

The sample holds one count of this clone. V is TRBV27 and J is TRBJ2-7, with D perhaps matching TRBD1 (6 bases). Trimming stripped 2 bases from V and 7 bases from J, with 15 bases between. CDR1 is MNHEY and CDR2 is SMNVEV in the germline V gene (reference sequence). CDR3 length: 14 amino acids. The CDR3 coding sequence is TGTGCCAGCAGTTTACCTGGACAGCCTTGGGAGCAGTACTTC. It yields the protein CASSLPGQPWEQYF.

The V and J genes are TRBV3-1 (or the pseudogene TRBV3-2) and TRBJ1-2; D remains ambiguous. V lost 1 base and J lost 8, with 11 bases in between. Germline-derived CDR1 and CDR2 are LGHDT and YNNKEL (reference sequence). The CDR3 has 13 amino acids. The CDR3 sequence is CASSQVETRGYTF. The CDR3 DNA sequence: TGTGCCAGCAGCCAAGTGGAGACTCGGGGCTACACCTTC.

The J gene is TRBJ2-2, the V gene TRBV5-1; possibly TRBD1 or TRBD2 for D (7 bases each). This CDR3 region has 16 residues. CDR1 is SGHRS, CDR2 YFSETQ, per germline. Trimming cost V 4 bases and J 4 bases, with 17 bases left between them. DNA for the CDR3: TGCGCCAGCAGCCCGGGAGGAGGGGGCATCACCGGGGAGCTGTTTTTT. Amino acids: CASSPGGGGITGELFF.

The rearrangement uses TRBV6-6 and TRBJ1-1, with D unclear. CDR1 is MNHNY, CDR2 SVGAGI, per germline (reference sequence). The CDR3 is 17 amino acids. The V and J ends lost 5 bases and 6 bases respectively, with 25 bases between them. The CDR3 protein is CASSLAPGVRYLAEAFF. DNA of the CDR3: TGTGCCAGCAGTCTTGCCCCGGGAGTTAGGTATTTAGCTGAAGCTTTCTTT.